This is a list of T cell receptor beta chains from one sample in a study of cytomegalovirus exposure and HLA in healthy donors. Repertoires were generated with immunoSEQ multiplex PCR, while TCRdb's copy carries only in-frame clones and drops some. This sample yields about 200,000 clones, of which around 85% are seen a single time; about 2.5% belongs to the top ten. The sample comprised PBMCs. The receptors come from a woman aged 45 to 65 in good health and CMV-seronegative. CDR3s include the opening cysteine and the closing phenylalanine or tryptophan. Fields, in order: CDR3 length, D gene, clone size, J gene, V gene, CDR3 protein, CDR3 DNA. D genes are given only for firm matches. The size of a clone is reported for some rows only, either as once, few or many, or as a class for expanded clones.

15 TRBD2 - TRBJ2-7 TRBV6-4 CASSESERGPYEQYF TGTGCCAGCAGTGAGTCCGAGCGGGGTCCTTACGAGCAGTACTTC
16 - - TRBJ2-5 TRBV6-6 CASSLSQPRRQETQYF TGTGCCAGCAGTCTTTCCCAGCCGCGGCGCCAAGAGACCCAGTACTTC
12 TRBD1 - TRBJ1-1 TRBV12-5 CASRQGFTEAFF TGTGCTAGTCGACAGGGATTCACTGAAGCTTTCTTT
14 TRBD1 - TRBJ2-7 TRBV18 CASSTGQGYYEQYF TGTGCCAGCTCAACCGGACAGGGTTACTACGAGCAGTACTTC
15 - - TRBJ2-6 TRBV19 CASSPGGSGANVLTF TGTGCCAGTAGCCCTGGAGGTTCTGGGGCCAACGTCCTGACTTTC
12 - once TRBJ2-7 TRBV28 CASSSFSYEQYF TGTGCCAGCAGTTCCTTCTCCTACGAGCAGTACTTC
15 TRBD2 - TRBJ2-7 TRBV19 CASSMETSGTAEQYF TGTGCCAGTAGTATGGAGACTAGCGGGACCGCCGAGCAGTACTTC
18 - few TRBJ2-6 TRBV4-3 CASSQGDTGFSGANVLTF TGCGCCAGCAGCCAAGGAGATACAGGGTTCTCTGGGGCCAACGTCCTGACTTTC
15 - - TRBJ1-3 TRBV6-5 CASRMTGISGNTIYF TGTGCCAGCAGGATGACGGGGATCTCTGGAAACACCATATATTTT
15 TRBD2 - TRBJ2-1 TRBV28 CASSLISGRSNEQFF TGTGCCAGCAGTTTAATCAGCGGGAGGAGCAATGAGCAGTTCTTC
14 TRBD1 - TRBJ2-7 TRBV2 CASSKQGSAYEQYF TGTGCCAGCAGTAAACAGGGGAGCGCCTACGAGCAGTACTTC
14 - - TRBJ1-1 TRBV27 CASSPRQRNTEAFF TGTGCCAGCAGTCCCAGACAGAGGAACACTGAAGCTTTCTTT
14 - - TRBJ1-5 TRBV28 CASSLRTSSQPQHF TGTGCCAGCAGTCTAAGGACTTCCAGTCAGCCCCAGCATTTT
14 TRBD2 - TRBJ2-5 TRBV2 CASSRTSGQETQYF TGTGCCAGCAGTCGGACTAGCGGCCAAGAGACCCAGTACTTC
17 TRBD2 - TRBJ2-7 TRBV5-4 CASSLYGLAGVHHEQYF TGTGCCAGCAGCTTGTATGGACTAGCGGGAGTTCACCACGAGCAGTACTTC
16 TRBD1 - TRBJ1-5 TRBV19 CASNPPRGQIRQPQHF TGTGCCAGTAATCCCCCCAGGGGGCAAATACGGCAGCCCCAGCATTTT
15 TRBD1 - TRBJ1-1 TRBV28 CASSSQGARGTEAFF TGTGCCAGCAGCTCTCAGGGGGCGCGGGGCACTGAAGCTTTCTTT
16 TRBD2 - TRBJ2-3 TRBV7-6 CASSLGLAGATDTQYF TGTGCCAGCAGCTTAGGACTAGCGGGGGCCACAGATACGCAGTATTTT
13 - - TRBJ1-1 TRBV27 CASSSGQIGEAFF TGTGCCAGCAGTTCAGGACAAATTGGGGAAGCTTTCTTT
21 TRBD2 - TRBJ2-6 TRBV5-1 CASSPGGLAGGPFSGANVLTF TGCGCCAGCAGCCCTGGGGGACTAGCGGGAGGGCCATTTTCTGGGGCCAACGTCCTGACTTTC
12 - - TRBJ2-7 TRBV28 CASSTSGYEQYF TGTGCCAGCAGTACTTCAGGGTACGAGCAGTACTTC
14 - - TRBJ2-1 TRBV5-1 CASSLDRDGNEQFF TGCGCCAGCAGCTTGGACAGGGACGGGAATGAGCAGTTCTTC
16 TRBD1 - TRBJ2-7 TRBV28 CASNVGGTGAFYEQYF TGTGCCAGCAATGTTGGCGGGACAGGGGCTTTCTACGAGCAGTACTTC
17 TRBD2 - TRBJ2-2 TRBV5-6 CASSSDGTSGATGELFF TGTGCCAGCAGTTCAGACGGGACTAGCGGGGCCACCGGGGAGCTGTTTTTT
13 - - TRBJ2-1 TRBV6-1 CASSQGTYNEQFF TGTGCCAGCAGTCAGGGAACCTACAATGAGCAGTTCTTC
14 TRBD1 - TRBJ2-7 TRBV29-1 CSVGGGQGANEQYF TGCAGCGTTGGTGGTGGACAGGGGGCTAACGAGCAGTACTTC
17 TRBD2 - TRBJ2-5 TRBV5-1 CASSLRVGTSGRETQYF TGCGCCAGCAGCTTGCGAGTAGGGACTAGCGGGAGAGAGACCCAGTACTTC
16 TRBD1 - TRBJ1-2 TRBV19 CASTPAPGQTPYGYTF TGTGCCTCTACACCAGCGCCGGGACAGACGCCTTATGGCTACACCTTC
11 - - TRBJ2-3 TRBV5-1 CASSFGDTQYF TGCGCCAGCAGCTTCGGAGATACGCAGTATTTT
15 TRBD1 - TRBJ1-2 TRBV27 CASGTQGANNYGYTF TGTGCCAGCGGGACGCAGGGGGCGAATAACTATGGCTACACCTTC
16 - - TRBJ1-4 TRBV5-1 CASSLPEGRRNEKLFF TGCGCCAGCAGCTTGCCTGAGGGCAGAAGGAATGAAAAACTGTTTTTT
14 - once TRBJ2-5 TRBV6-6 CASSMPGTRETQYF TGTGCCAGCAGTATGCCCGGGACTCGCGAGACCCAGTACTTC